This TCR beta chain was observed in a study of response to subunit inactivated influenza vaccine. Whole-study findings and limits: The study's authors posited that every seasonal influenza vaccination enlists few new T cells.

In regard to this clonotype: Its antigen is not identified.

TCRdb independently ran MiXCR on the RT-PCR reads; one entry per CDR3 protein. The sample consists of over 800,000 distinct CDR3 sequences, roughly 20% of them appearing once. The starting material was PBMCs from blood, obtained 5 days after vaccination. This TCR came from a man aged 45-65 years who received an inactivated influenza vaccine.

CDR3 bases: TGTGCCAGCAGCTTAGCGACGACAGGGGTTTATGGCTACACCTTC. Its protein is CASSLATTGVYGYTF. V is TRBV7-9 and J is TRBJ1-2; TRBD1 matches at 8 bases. V lost 0 bases and J lost 5; bases outside the gene matches: 5. Germline CDR1 SEHNR, CDR2 FQNEAQ (reference sequence). This CDR3 region has 15 residues. Filled out from reference TRBV7-9 and TRBJ1-2, the complete variable domain reads DTGVSQNPRHKITKRGQNVTFRCDPISEHNRLYWYRQTLGQGPEFLTYFQNEAQLEKSRLLSDRFSAERPKGSFSTLEIQRTEQGDSAMYLCASSLATTGVYGYTFGSGTRLTVV.